Reported below is one T cell receptor (beta chain). The antigen is unknown. The data are from a study of cytomegalovirus exposure and HLA in healthy donors. Study overall: Genetic ancestry analysis placed under 90% of the 398 donors that were genotyped in the Caucasian-associated cluster.

Study-wide results and caveats: Later analysis identified several of the most significant clusters that appeared linked to common viral pathogens. TCR beta chains associated with HLA were, in a later analysis, more clonally expanded than equally common others.

The PCR used 60 Vbeta and 13 Jbeta primers. Sequenced by immunoSEQ multiplex PCR; TCRdb stores in-frame clones only, minus some. This sample's clone table lists about 200,000 clones. The donors gave bone marrow, and they were healthy. The sequencing sample was made of PBMCs. The receptor was derived from a girl aged 2 to 9 in good health and CMV-seropositive.

The CDR3 loop reads CASQPVQGSSYEQYF. The DNA of the CDR3 is TGTGCCAGCCAGCCAGTTCAGGGAAGCTCCTACGAGCAGTACTTC. This chain uses TRBV6-1 with TRBJ2-7, with a possible D match to TRBD1 (5 bases). The CDR3 contains 15 residues. CDR1 and CDR2 (germline): MNHNS, SASEGT. V was trimmed by 8 bases and J by 0 bases, leaving 17 bases between them.